The rows below give T cell receptor beta chains drawn from one sample of a study of blood T cell repertoires in COVID-19. Produced via immunoSEQ multiplex PCR; TCRdb's table is partial and in-frame only. Of around 82,000 clones listed, about 88% are singletons. Sequencing was carried out using peripheral blood. Receptors were obtained from an elderly man with COVID-19, enrolled during active disease. Each CDR3 is given with its conserved first and last residue. D genes are given only for firm matches. Some rows have no size entry. The others give once, few or many, or a class for an expanded clone.

v_call	j_call	d_call	clone_size	cdr3_nt	cdr3_aa
TRBV10-3	TRBJ2-5	.	.	TGTGCCATCAGTGGGTCCGGGGGGCTCCAAGAGACCCAGTACTTC	CAISGSGGLQETQYF
TRBV10-3	TRBJ1-1	.	.	TGTGCCATCAGTGAGTCACGGGGGTTAATGAACACTGAAGCTTTCTTT	CAISESRGLMNTEAFF
TRBV12-3/TRBV12-4	TRBJ1-2	.	.	TGTGCCAGCGCGATACAGTTTGACTATGGCTACACCTTC	CASAIQFDYGYTF
TRBV12-5	TRBJ2-1	TRBD1	.	TGTGCTAGTGGTTTGGGAGACAGGGGGCGGAATAATGAGCAGTTCTTC	CASGLGDRGRNNEQFF
TRBV10-2	TRBJ1-3	TRBD1	.	TGCGCCAGCAGCCAGGGGGGATCTGGAAACACCATATATTTT	CASSQGGSGNTIYF
TRBV27	TRBJ1-5	.	.	TGTGCCAGCAGTTTAAACTCCCCCAATCAGCCCCAGCATTTT	CASSLNSPNQPQHF
TRBV6-5	TRBJ1-1	TRBD1	.	TGTGCCAGCCTACACGGGACAGGGATAGAAGCTTTCTTT	CASLHGTGIEAFF
TRBV7-9	TRBJ2-5	.	.	TGTGCCAGCAGCTTAGAATTTCAGGGGAACCAGTACTTC	CASSLEFQGNQYF
TRBV5-1	TRBJ1-2	.	.	TGCGCCAGCAGCCCAGAAGGGGTTGATAGCGGCTACACCTTC	CASSPEGVDSGYTF
TRBV10-3	TRBJ2-4	.	.	TGTGCCATCAGTCCTGAAACTAAAAACATTCAGTACTTC	CAISPETKNIQYF
TRBV6-2/TRBV6-3	TRBJ2-7	TRBD2	.	TGTGCCAGCAGTTACTCGAGGGCCAGCGGGGGGGTTCCGTCCTACGAGCAGTACTTC	CASSYSRASGGVPSYEQYF
TRBV28	TRBJ2-1	TRBD1	once	TGTGCCAGCAGAGTTACGACGGGACAGGGGGTTTACAATGAGCAGTTCTTC	CASRVTTGQGVYNEQFF
TRBV6-5	TRBJ2-3	.	.	TGTGCCAGCAGTTTCGGGACACCTGAACCAGATACGCAGTATTTT	CASSFGTPEPDTQYF
TRBV14	TRBJ2-2	TRBD2	.	TGTGCCAGCAGCTCACTAGCGGGGGGAAACACCGGGGAGCTGTTTTTT	CASSSLAGGNTGELFF
TRBV24-1	TRBJ2-5	TRBD2	.	TGTGCCACCAGTGATCCGACTAGCGGGGGTGCTGAGACCCAGTACTTC	CATSDPTSGGAETQYF
TRBV6-2/TRBV6-3	TRBJ1-4	TRBD1	.	TGTGCCAGCAGTTCAACCGACAGGGCAAATGAAAAACTGTTTTTT	CASSSTDRANEKLFF
TRBV11-2	TRBJ1-5	.	.	TGTGCCAGCAGCTCACAAACAGATCAGCCCCAGCATTTT	CASSSQTDQPQHF
TRBV19	TRBJ2-5	.	.	TGTGCCAGTAGTCGAAAGGGGAACCAAGAGACCCAGTACTTC	CASSRKGNQETQYF
TRBV5-4	TRBJ2-5	.	.	TGTGCCAGCAGCTCGTGGTCCCAAAGTCAGGAGACCCAGTACTTC	CASSSWSQSQETQYF
TRBV19	TRBJ2-3	.	.	TGTGCCAGTAAAGTGGGGGCGCACACAGATACGCAGTATTTT	CASKVGAHTDTQYF
TRBV5-1	TRBJ1-5	.	.	TGCGCCAGCAGCTCGACAGGCTTGCAGCCCCAGCATTTT	CASSSTGLQPQHF
TRBV6-5	TRBJ1-5	TRBD1	.	TGTGCCAGCGAGACAGGGAGAGATCAGCCCCAGCATTTT	CASETGRDQPQHF